This TCR beta chain was recovered during a study of T-cell reconstitution after alpha-beta-depleted transplantation in children. Per germline, CDR1 LGHNA and CDR2 YSLEER. After removal of 4 bases from V and 4 bases from J, the junction contained 6 bases not matched to a gene. CDR3 size: 15 residues. Unique molecular identifiers were incorporated into the prepared TCRbeta library. TCRdb re-analysed the PCR reads in MiXCR, keeping a single row per CDR3 protein. Here the sample spans over 150,000 distinct CDR3 sequences, 6.6% being singletons. This clonotype occurred a few times. Antigen unknown. Regarding the study as a whole: T-cell numbers and diversity one year post-transplant derived largely from freshly generated T cells. It was reported that alpha-beta T cells came from several hundred expanded graft clones (about two months after transplant). The origin of high day-60 TCRbeta diversity in some patients lay in surviving recipient T cells and thymic progenitors.

The chain joins TRBV4-3 to TRBJ2-7; TRBD2 matches at 11 bases. This clonotype was obtained from a boy aged 2 to 10 with acute lymphoblastic leukemia, due to receive a stem cell transplant. The starting material was PBMCs, obtained before TCRalphabeta/CD19-depleted stem cell transplant. In DNA, the CDR3 is TGCGCCAGCAGCCCATTAGCGGGGGGGCAGTACGAGCAGTACTTC. Encoded protein: CASSPLAGGQYEQYF.